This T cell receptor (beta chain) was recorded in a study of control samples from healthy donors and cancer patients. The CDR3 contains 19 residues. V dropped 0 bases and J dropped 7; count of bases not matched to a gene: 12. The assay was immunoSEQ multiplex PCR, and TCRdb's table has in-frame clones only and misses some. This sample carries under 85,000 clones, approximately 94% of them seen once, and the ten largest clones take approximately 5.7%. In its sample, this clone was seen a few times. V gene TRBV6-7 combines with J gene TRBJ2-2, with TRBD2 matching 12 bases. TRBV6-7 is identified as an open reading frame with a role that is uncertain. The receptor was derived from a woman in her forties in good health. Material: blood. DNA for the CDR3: TGTGCCAGCAGTTACTCCCCCCGACTAGCGGGAGCGGGGGTCGGGGAGCTGTTTTTT. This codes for CASSYSPRLAGAGVGELFF.